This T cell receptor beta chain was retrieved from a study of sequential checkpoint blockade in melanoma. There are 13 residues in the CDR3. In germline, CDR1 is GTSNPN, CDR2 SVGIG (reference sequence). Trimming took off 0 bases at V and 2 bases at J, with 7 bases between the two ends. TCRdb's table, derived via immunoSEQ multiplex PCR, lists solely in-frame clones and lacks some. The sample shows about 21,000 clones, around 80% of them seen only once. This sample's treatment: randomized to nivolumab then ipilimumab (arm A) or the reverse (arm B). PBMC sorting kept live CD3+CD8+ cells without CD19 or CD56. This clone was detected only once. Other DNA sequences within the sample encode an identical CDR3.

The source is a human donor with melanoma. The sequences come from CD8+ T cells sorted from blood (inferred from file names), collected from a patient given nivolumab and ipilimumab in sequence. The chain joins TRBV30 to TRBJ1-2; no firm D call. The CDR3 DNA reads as TGTGCCTGGAGTGTATCCCTAAACTATGGCTACACCTTC. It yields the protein CAWSVSLNYGYTF. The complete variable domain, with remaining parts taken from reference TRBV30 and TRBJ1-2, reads SQTIHQWPATLVQPVGSPLSLECTVEGTSNPNLYWYRQAAGRGLQLLFYSVGIGQISSEVPQNLSASRPQDRQFILSSKKLLLSDSGFYLCAWSVSLNYGYTFGSGTRLTVV.